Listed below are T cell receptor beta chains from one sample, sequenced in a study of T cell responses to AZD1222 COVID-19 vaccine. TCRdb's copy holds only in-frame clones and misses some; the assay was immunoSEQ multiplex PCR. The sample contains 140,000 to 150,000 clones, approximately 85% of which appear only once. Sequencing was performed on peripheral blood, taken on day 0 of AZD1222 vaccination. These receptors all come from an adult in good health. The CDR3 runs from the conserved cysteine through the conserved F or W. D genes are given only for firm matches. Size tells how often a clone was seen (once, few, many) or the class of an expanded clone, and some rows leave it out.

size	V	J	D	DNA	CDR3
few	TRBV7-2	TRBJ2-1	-	TGTGCCAGCAGCTTAAAACATCCCACTGAGCAGTTCTTC	CASSLKHPTEQFF
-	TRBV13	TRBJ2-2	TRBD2	TGTGCCAGCAGCCCGGGACTAGCGGGGGGCACCGGGGAGCTGTTTTTT	CASSPGLAGGTGELFF
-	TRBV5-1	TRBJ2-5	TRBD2	TGCGCCAGCAGCGGCGGGACTAGCGGGACGGAGACCCAGTACTTC	CASSGGTSGTETQYF
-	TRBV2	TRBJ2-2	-	TGTGCCAGCAGTGTTAGCATCCCCGGGGAGCTGTTTTTT	CASSVSIPGELFF
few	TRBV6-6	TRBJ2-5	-	TGTGCCAGCAGTTACCCGGGGGCAGCGGAGGAGACCCAGTACTTC	CASSYPGAAEETQYF
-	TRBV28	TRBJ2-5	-	TGTGCCAGCAGTTCACCGGGGGGCGGAGGGGAGACCCAGTACTTC	CASSSPGGGGETQYF
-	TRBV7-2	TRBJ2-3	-	TGTGCCAGCAGCTTTTTGGGCCCAGATACGCAGTATTTT	CASSFLGPDTQYF
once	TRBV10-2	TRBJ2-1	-	TGCGCCAGCAGTGACCCGGACGGAGGATCCTACAATGAGCAGTTCTTC	CASSDPDGGSYNEQFF
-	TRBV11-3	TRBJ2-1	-	TGTGCCAGCAGCCACACTAACGCCAATGAGCAGTTCTTC	CASSHTNANEQFF
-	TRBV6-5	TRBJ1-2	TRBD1	TGTGCCAGCAGGAGAATACAGGGGTCCTATGGCTACACCTTC	CASRRIQGSYGYTF
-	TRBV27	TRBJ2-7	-	TGTGCCAGCAGTTTATACCCCCCCCTAGCTAGCGCGGGGTACGAGCAGTACTTC	CASSLYPPLASAGYEQYF
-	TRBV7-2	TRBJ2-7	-	TGTGCCAGCAGCTTAGGGGGGGCCGATCCCTACGAGCAGTACTTC	CASSLGGADPYEQYF
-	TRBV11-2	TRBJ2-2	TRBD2	TGTGCCAGCAGCTTCTTTAGCGGGAGGAACACCGGGGAGCTGTTTTTT	CASSFFSGRNTGELFF
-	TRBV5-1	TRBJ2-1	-	TGCGCCAGCAGCCCCGGGACCGTGTACAATGAGCAGTTCTTC	CASSPGTVYNEQFF
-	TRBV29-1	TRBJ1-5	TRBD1	TGCAGCGTTGCCCCCGGGACAGGGGGTAATCAGCCCCAGCATTTT	CSVAPGTGGNQPQHF
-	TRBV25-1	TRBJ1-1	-	TGTGCCAGCTTCTCGGGTTCGGACCCCGAAGCTTTCTTT	CASFSGSDPEAFF
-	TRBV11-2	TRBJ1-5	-	TGTGCCAGCAGCTTGGACGGGGTAAGCAATCAGCCCCAGCATTTT	CASSLDGVSNQPQHF
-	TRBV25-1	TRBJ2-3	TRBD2	TGTGCCAGCAGGGAGTCTAGCGGGAGGATGGATACGCAGTATTTT	CASRESSGRMDTQYF
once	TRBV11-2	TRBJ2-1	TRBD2	TGTGCCAGCAGCTACGGACTAGCGGGGGGTAATGAGCAGTTCTTC	CASSYGLAGGNEQFF
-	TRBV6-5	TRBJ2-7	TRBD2	TGTGCCAGCAGTTCGGGACTAGCGGGGGGGCGTGGCGAGCAGTACTTC	CASSSGLAGGRGEQYF